A single count supports the clone carrying this TCR beta chain. The data derive from a study of blood T cell repertoires in COVID-19. The germline V gene encodes CDR1 LGHNA and CDR2 YSLEER. The CDR3 runs 16 residues. V gave up 7 bases and J gave up 3 bases, with 20 bases separating them. Produced via immunoSEQ multiplex PCR; TCRdb's table is partial and in-frame only. Of around 160,000 clones in the sample, about 90% were seen once. Source material: peripheral blood. The V and J genes are TRBV4-3 and TRBJ2-3; TRBD2 might be the D (5 bases). This clonotype was sampled from a man aged 60 to 75 with acute or convalescent COVID-19. DNA for the CDR3: TGCGCCAGCAATTCGGACGGAGGATTGGGGACAGATACGCAGTATTTT. Translation: CASNSDGGLGTDTQYF.